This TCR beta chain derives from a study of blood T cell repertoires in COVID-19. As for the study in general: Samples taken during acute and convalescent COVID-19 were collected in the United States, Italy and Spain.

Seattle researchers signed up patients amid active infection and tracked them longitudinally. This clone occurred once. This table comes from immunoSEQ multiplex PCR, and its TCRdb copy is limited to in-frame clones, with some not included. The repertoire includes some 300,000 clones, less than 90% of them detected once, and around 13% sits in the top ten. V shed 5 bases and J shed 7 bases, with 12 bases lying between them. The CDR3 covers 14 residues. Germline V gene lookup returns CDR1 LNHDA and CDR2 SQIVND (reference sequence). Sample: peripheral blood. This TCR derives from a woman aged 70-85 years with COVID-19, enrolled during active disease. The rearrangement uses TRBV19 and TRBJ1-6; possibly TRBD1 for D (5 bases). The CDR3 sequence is CASSYGGGNSPLHF. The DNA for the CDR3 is TGTGCCAGTAGTTACGGGGGTGGCAATTCACCCCTCCACTTT.